The 7 T cell receptor beta chains presented below share a single source sample, sequenced in a study of cytomegalovirus exposure and HLA in healthy donors (dated 2017 in TCRdb). Libraries came from the immunoSEQ multiplex PCR assay. TCRdb stores this immuneACCESS table with in-frame sequences only. Part of the clones is absent; in the studies checked, under half of the shortfall reflects unresolved V genes, and no reason is known for the rest. The sample data list 210,000 or so clones, and about 86% of these were observed just once. The ten largest clones capture about 2.7% of the sample. The sample consisted of PBMCs. All receptors derive from a woman aged 18-29 years in good health and CMV-seronegative.

The chain has TRBV6-5 and TRBJ1-1; D is ambiguous. V lost 2 bases and J lost 1, with 5 bases in between. CDR1 MNHEY and CDR2 SVGAGI come from the germline V gene. The CDR3 covers 13 residues. CDR3 sequence reads: CASSYEWNTEAFF. CDR3 coding DNA: TGTGCCAGCAGTTACGAGTGGAACACTGAAGCTTTCTTT.

This clone has more than one count but fewer than ten. At the DNA level, this CDR3 is encoded by other sequences in the same sample as well. CDR3 region: CASSTRGYEQYF. The CDR3 DNA is TGTGCCAGCAGTACGCGGGGGTACGAGCAGTACTTC. The V call is TRBV27, the J call TRBJ2-7; 7 nucleotides line up with TRBD2. With V trimmed by 5 bases and J by 4 bases, 2 bases remained unmatched. CDR1 is MNHEY, CDR2 SMNVEV, per germline (reference sequence). The CDR3 has 12 amino acids.

V usage is TRBV7-3 and J usage is TRBJ1-2; possible D gene TRBD1, 6 bases. Between the trimmed V and J ends, which lost 6 bases and 2 bases, there was a span of 16 bases. CDR1 SGHTA and CDR2 FQGTGA come from the germline V gene. The CDR3 length is 15 residues. This chain's CDR3 is CASSPGAGLNYGYTF. The CDR3 DNA reads as TGTGCCAGCAGTCCAGGGGCTGGTCTGAACTATGGCTACACCTTC.

The sample holds a few counts of this clone. Mismatch with germline at one junction end may stem from a read error. The genes are TRBV7-9 and TRBJ1-2; D unresolved. CDR1 and CDR2 from the germline V gene are SEHNR and FQNEAQ (reference sequence). The CDR3 length is 8 residues. DNA of the CDR3: TGTGCCAGCAGCCCCGTTCCCTTC. It codes for CASSPVPF.

V and J are TRBV4-1 and TRBJ2-7; TRBD2 matches 9 bases. The CDR3 extends over 19 amino acids. Germline CDR1 and CDR2: MGHRA and YSYEKL. Trimming removed 0 bases from V and 2 bases from J; junction bases left unmatched: 14. The DNA for the CDR3 is TGCGCCAGCAGCCAAGAAGCGGTGGCGGGAGGGCCCAGGGCCTACGAGCAGTACTTC. Amino acid sequence: CASSQEAVAGGPRAYEQYF.

The chain employs TRBV5-1 and TRBJ2-5; D may be TRBD1 (7 bases). The CDR3 has 15 amino acids. Germline V CDR1 and CDR2: SGHRS, YFSETQ. The V gene lost 2 bases and the J gene lost 5 bases, with 16 bases spanning the gap. Here the CDR3 DNA reads TGCGCCAGCAGCTTCCCTACAGGGGCGGGGGAGACCCAGTACTTC. This translates into CASSFPTGAGETQYF.

This rearrangement joins TRBV29-1 to TRBJ1-2; TRBD1 agrees at 7 bases. The CDR3 loop spans 12 amino acids. The junction had 10 bases not matched to a gene; V was cut back by 7 bases and J by 8 bases. Looked up from germline, CDR1 is SQVTM and CDR2 is ANQGSEA. The CDR3 DNA reads as TGCAGCGCCAGCCGACAGGGAGGCGGCTACACCTTC. Amino acids: CSASRQGGGYTF.